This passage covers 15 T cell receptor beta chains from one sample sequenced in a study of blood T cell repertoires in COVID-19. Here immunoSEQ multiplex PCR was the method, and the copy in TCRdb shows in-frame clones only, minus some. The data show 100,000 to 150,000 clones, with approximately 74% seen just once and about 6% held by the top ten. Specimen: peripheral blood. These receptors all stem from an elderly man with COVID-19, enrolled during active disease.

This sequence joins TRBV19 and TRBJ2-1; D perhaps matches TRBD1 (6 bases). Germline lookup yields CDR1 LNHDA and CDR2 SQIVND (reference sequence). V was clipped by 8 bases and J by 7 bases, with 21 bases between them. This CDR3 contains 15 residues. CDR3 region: CASQMALGGRNEQFF. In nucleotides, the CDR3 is TGTGCCAGTCAAATGGCCCTTGGGGGCCGTAATGAGCAGTTCTTC.

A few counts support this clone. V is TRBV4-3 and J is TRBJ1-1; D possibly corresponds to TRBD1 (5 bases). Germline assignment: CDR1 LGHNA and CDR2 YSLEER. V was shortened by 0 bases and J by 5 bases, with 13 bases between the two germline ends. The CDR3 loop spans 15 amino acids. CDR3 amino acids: CASSQDRVGGTEAFF. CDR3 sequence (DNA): TGCGCCAGCAGCCAAGACAGGGTTGGTGGGACTGAAGCTTTCTTT.

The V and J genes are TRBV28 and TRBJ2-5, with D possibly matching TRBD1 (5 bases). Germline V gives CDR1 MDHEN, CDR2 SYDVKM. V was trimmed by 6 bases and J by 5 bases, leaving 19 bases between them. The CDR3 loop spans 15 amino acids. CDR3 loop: CASSLTTDLQETQYF. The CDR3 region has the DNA TGTGCCAGCAGCCTCACGACAGATCTCCAGGAGACCCAGTACTTC. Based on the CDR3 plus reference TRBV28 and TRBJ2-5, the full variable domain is DVKVTQSSRYLVKRTGEKVFLECVQDMDHENMFWYRQDPGLGLRLIYFSYDVKMKEKGDIPEGYSVSREKKERFSLILESASTNQTSMYLCASSLTTDLQETQYFGPGTRLLVL.

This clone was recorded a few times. The CDR3 DNA follows: TGTGCCAGCTGGGATCAGGGCTTCTACGAGCAGTACTTC. It specifies CASWDQGFYEQYF. The genes are TRBV28 and TRBJ2-7, with TRBD1 as a possible D gene (5 bases). From germline, CDR1 is MDHEN and CDR2 SYDVKM. The CDR3 runs 13 residues. Trimming pared 8 bases from V and 3 bases from J, leaving 14 bases between.

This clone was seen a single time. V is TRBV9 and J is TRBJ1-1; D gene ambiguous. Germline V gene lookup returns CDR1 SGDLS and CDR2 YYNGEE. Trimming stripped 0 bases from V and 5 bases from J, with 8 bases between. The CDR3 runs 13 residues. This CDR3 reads CASSVERATEAFF. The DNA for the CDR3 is TGTGCCAGCAGCGTAGAGAGGGCGACTGAAGCTTTCTTT. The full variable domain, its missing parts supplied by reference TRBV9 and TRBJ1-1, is DSGVTQTPKHLITATGQRVTLRCSPRSGDLSVYWYQQSLDQGLQFLIQYYNGEERAKGNILERFSAQQFPDLHSELNLSSLELGDSALYFCASSVERATEAFFGQGTRLTVV.

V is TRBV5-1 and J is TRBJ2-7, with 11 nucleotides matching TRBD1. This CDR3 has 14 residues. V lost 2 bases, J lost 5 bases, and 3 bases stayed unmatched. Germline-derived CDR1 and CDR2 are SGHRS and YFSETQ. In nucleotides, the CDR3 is TGCGCCAGCAGCTTTGGACAGGGGGCCGACGAGCAGTACTTC. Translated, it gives CASSFGQGADEQYF.

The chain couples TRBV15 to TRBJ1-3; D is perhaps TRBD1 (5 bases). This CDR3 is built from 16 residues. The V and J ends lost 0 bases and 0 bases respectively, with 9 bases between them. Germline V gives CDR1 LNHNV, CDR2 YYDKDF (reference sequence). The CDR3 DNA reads TGTGCCACCAGCAGAGACAGGGATAGCTCTGGAAACACCATATATTTT. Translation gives CATSRDRDSSGNTIYF. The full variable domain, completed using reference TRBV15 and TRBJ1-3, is DAMVIQNPRYQVTQFGKPVTLSCSQTLNHNVMYWYQQKSSQAPKLLFHYYDKDFNNEADTPDNFQSRRPNTSFCFLDIRSPGLGDTAMYLCATSRDRDSSGNTIYFGEGSWLTVV.

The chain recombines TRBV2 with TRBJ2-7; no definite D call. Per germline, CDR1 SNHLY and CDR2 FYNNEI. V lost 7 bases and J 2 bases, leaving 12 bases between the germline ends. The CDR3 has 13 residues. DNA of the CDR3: TGTGCCAGCATTGTTCCCCTTACCTACGAGCAGTACTTC. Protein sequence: CASIVPLTYEQYF.

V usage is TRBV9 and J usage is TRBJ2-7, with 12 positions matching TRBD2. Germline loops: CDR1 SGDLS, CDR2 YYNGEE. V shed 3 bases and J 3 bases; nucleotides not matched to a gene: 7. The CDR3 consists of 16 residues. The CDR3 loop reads CASSEGGLAGVYEQYF. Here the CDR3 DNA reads TGTGCCAGCAGCGAGGGGGGACTAGCGGGTGTCTACGAGCAGTACTTC.

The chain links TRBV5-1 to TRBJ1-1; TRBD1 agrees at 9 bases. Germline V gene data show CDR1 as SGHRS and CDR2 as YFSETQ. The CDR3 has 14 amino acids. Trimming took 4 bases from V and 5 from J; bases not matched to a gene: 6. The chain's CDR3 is CASSIGTGRTEAFF. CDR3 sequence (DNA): TGCGCCAGCAGCATTGGGACAGGGCGGACTGAAGCTTTCTTT.

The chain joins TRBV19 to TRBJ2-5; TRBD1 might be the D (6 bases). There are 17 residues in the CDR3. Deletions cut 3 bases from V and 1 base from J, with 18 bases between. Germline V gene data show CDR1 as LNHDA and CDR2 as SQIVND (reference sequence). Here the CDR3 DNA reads TGTGCCAGTAGTATGGGCCGGACAGCCGTTGCCCAAGAGACCCAGTACTTC. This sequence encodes CASSMGRTAVAQETQYF.

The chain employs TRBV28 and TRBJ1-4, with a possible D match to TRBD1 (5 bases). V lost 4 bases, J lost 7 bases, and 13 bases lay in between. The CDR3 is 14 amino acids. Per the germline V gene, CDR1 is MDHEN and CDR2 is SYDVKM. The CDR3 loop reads CASSYRGGSEKLFF. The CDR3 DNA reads TGTGCCAGCAGTTACCGGGGGGGGAGTGAAAAACTGTTTTTT.

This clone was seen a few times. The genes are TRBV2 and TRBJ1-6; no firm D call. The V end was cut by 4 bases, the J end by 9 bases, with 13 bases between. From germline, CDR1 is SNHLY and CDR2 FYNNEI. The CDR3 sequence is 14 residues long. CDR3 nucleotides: TGTGCCAGCAGTGTCCACCGGGAGGCTTCACCCCTCCACTTT. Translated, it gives CASSVHREASPLHF.

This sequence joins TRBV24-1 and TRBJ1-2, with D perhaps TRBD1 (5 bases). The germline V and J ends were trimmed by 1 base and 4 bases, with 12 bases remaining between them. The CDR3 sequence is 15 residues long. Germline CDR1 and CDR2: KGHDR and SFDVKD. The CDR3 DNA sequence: TGTGCCACCAGTGATTTTGGGGCGGGAGGCTATGGCTACACCTTC. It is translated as CATSDFGAGGYGYTF.

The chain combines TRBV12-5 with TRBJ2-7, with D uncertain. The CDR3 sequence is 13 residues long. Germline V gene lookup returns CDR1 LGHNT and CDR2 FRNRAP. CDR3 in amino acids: CASDNSPSYEQYF. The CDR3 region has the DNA TGTGCCTCAGACAACTCCCCCTCCTACGAGCAGTACTTC.